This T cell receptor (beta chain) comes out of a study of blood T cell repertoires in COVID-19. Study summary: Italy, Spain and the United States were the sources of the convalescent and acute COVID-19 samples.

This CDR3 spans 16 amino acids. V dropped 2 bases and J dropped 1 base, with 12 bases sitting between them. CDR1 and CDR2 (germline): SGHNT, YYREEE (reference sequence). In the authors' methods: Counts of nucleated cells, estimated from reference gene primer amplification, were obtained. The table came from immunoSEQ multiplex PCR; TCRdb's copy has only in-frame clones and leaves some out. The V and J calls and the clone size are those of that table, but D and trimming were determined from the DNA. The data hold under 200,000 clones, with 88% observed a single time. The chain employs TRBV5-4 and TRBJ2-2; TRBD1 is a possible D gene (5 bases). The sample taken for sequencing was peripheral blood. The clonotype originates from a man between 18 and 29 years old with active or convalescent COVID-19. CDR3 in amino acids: CASSFRRVLNTGELFF. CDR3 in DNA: TGTGCCAGCAGCTTCCGCAGGGTTCTGAACACCGGGGAGCTGTTTTTT.